This T cell receptor (beta chain) was sequenced in a study of blood T cell repertoires in COVID-19. The wider study: Acute-phase and convalescent COVID-19 samples originated in the United States, Italy and Spain.

Per the germline V gene, CDR1 is KGHSH and CDR2 is LQKENI. V lost 6 bases, J lost 4 bases, and 8 bases stayed unmatched. This CDR3 has 15 amino acids. Produced via immunoSEQ multiplex PCR; TCRdb's table is partial and in-frame only. The sample records approximately 99,000 clones, about 90% being singletons. The V and J genes are TRBV18 and TRBJ1-2; 10 bases line up with TRBD1. The sample consisted of peripheral blood. The clonotype originates from a human donor in a cohort sampled during active COVID-19. The CDR3 protein is CASSPGTGDLYGYTF. As DNA, the CDR3 is TGTGCCAGCTCGCCAGGGACAGGGGATCTCTATGGCTACACCTTC.